This note documents a single T cell receptor (beta chain) sequence. This clonotype was counted ten times or more. No antigen is known for it. Per-nucleotide qualities are absent, and no much larger clonotype sits a single base away. This record belongs to a study of spatial heterogeneity in lung cancer (dated by TCRdb to about 2019). At the level of the whole study: Samples were obtained from 70 to 85 patients with early-stage, untreated non-small cell lung cancer from the lung TRACERx cohort. Follow-up PBMC samples were sequenced whenever available, with the median time to follow-up being two to three years after resection. More beta-chain than alpha-chain transcripts were consistently detected, likely reflecting higher beta-chain transcript abundance. In the raw uncorrected reads, each unique combination of TCR and UMI appeared on average more than ten times. In non-small cell lung cancer, the study quantitatively compared TCR alpha and beta repertoires across several tumor regions, matched nontumor lung, and blood. Nonsynonymous mutation counts, determined by whole-exome sequencing of tumor tissue, were related to TCR repertoire features. At surgery, both alpha and beta chains were TCR-sequenced in 220 tumor regions, 64 matched nontumor lung samples and over 50 PBMC samples. What the study reported, not specific to this receptor: Additional single-cell paired TCR alpha and beta sequencing was considered necessary to confirm, at a functional level, the hypothesis that regional TCRs recognize regional mutations. Comparisons of baseline and follow-up blood repertoires included only approximately 14 patients. Ubiquitous expanded tumor TCRs were found in blood more often at tumor resection than at routine follow-up.

The library was prepared using 5' RACE. Sequencing took place on a NextSeq 500. The TCR library protocol attached a unique molecular identifier to each TCR cDNA molecule to allow correction of PCR and sequencing errors. Per the authors' processing: TCR identification, UMI-based error correction and CDR3 extraction were all carried out with Decombinator tools. Expanded TCRs were defined as those above a frequency of 2 per 1,000, corresponding to the top 1% of the tumor frequency distribution. Renyi diversity was computed with the R vegan package after each repertoire had been subsampled 100 times to 5,000 TCRs. To build CDR3 similarity networks, amino acid triplet string-kernel similarity was used, and CDR3s were connected when their pairwise similarity was above 0.82. The public reads were run again by TCRdb, first through fastp at Q25 and then through MiXCR, and only productive beta chains were kept. Identical CDR3 proteins give one entry, which carries the most common genes and DNA. What appears here as the V and J calls and clone size reflects TCRdb's work, not the paper's. The sample profile shows 25,000 or so distinct CDR3 sequences; approximately 5.5% of them were found once. In total, the top ten clones hold more than 20% of the sample.

Reading the label with the study, this specimen's time point is: blood at routine non-recurrence follow-up after resection. For TCR sequencing, whole RNA was extracted from tumor and nontumor lung tissue, or from cryopreserved PBMC samples, and no cell sorting was done. A patient was chosen for TCR sequencing only when enough RNA was available from at least two tumor regions. Looking up the germline V gene (reference sequence) yields CDR1 DFQATT and CDR2 SNEGSKA. The CDR3 covers 14 residues, taking in both the cysteine and the phenylalanine. The retained sequence is limited to the CDR3, 42 bases, with the frame set at the first base. V ends up 4 bases short and J 3 bases short, with an unmatched junction base count of 6.

The source was PBMCs, collected at follow-up. This sequence was found in a male donor with early-stage non-small cell lung cancer. The chain is encoded by TRBV20-1 joined to TRBJ2-1; a stretch of 7 junction bases matches TRBD1. The DNA sequence is as follows: TGCAGTGCTACAGGGACAGCCTTCTACAATGAGCAGTTCTTC. Translated, it gives CSATGTAFYNEQFF.